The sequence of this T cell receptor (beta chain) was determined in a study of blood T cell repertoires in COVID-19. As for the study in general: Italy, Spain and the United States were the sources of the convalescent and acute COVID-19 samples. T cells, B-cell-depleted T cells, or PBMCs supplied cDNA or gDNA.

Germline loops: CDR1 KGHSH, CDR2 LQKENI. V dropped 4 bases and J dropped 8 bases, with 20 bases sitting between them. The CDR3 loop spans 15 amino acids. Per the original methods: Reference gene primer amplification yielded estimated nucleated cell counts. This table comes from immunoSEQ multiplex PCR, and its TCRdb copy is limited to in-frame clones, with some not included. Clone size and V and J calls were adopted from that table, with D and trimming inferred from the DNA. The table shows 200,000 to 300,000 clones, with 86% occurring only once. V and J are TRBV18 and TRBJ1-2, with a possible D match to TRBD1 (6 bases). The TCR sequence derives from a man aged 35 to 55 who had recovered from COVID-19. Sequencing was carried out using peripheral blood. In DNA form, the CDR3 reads TGTGCCAGCTCACATCAGGGGTCCCCAGGGGAAGGCTACACCTTC. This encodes CASSHQGSPGEGYTF.